The entry below gives a single T cell receptor (beta chain) sequence along with its context. Its antigen remains unknown. Germline CDR1 and CDR2: SGHNT and YYREEE (reference sequence). V was pared by 0 bases and J by 2 bases, with 8 bases of the junction left unmatched. The CDR3 spans 17 residues. The data are from a study of lymphopenia after photon versus proton radiotherapy. Study results and caveats: After the lymphocyte nadir, photon-treated repertoires showed oligoclonal expansion, especially of CD8+ Temra cells. Post-nadir TCR diversity decline inversely tracked overall survival among those who died. Relative stability marked proton patients; photon patients lost diversity and naive cells. Only patients who died were analyzed for survival; proton advantage is unproven.

Some clones are missing from TCRdb's copy, which holds only in-frame ones; the method was immunoSEQ multiplex PCR. The sample includes some 170,000 clones, roughly nine tenths of them seen just once. The receptor was isolated from a man aged 50-60 years with gastric cancer. The chain is built from TRBV5-4 and TRBJ2-1, with 7 bases lining up with TRBD2. The specimen was peripheral blood, collected from a patient treated with photon-based radiotherapy. The CDR3 nucleotides are TGTGCCAGCAGCTTGGCTGGAGGGAGGGCCACCTACAATGAGCAGTTCTTC. Protein: CASSLAGGRATYNEQFF.